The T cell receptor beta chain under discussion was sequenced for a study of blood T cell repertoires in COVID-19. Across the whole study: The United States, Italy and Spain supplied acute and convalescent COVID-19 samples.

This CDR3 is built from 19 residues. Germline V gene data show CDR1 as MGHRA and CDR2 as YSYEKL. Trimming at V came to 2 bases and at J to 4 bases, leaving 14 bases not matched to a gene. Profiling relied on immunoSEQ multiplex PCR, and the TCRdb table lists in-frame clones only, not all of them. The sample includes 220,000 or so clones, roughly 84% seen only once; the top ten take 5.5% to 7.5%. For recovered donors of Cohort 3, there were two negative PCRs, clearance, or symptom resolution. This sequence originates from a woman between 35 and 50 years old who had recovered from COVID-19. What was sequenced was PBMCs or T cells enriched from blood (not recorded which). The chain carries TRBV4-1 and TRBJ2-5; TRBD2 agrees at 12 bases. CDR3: CASSQTPKAASGRGETQYF. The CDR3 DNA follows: TGCGCCAGCAGCCAAACCCCTAAAGCGGCTAGCGGGAGGGGAGAGACCCAGTACTTC.